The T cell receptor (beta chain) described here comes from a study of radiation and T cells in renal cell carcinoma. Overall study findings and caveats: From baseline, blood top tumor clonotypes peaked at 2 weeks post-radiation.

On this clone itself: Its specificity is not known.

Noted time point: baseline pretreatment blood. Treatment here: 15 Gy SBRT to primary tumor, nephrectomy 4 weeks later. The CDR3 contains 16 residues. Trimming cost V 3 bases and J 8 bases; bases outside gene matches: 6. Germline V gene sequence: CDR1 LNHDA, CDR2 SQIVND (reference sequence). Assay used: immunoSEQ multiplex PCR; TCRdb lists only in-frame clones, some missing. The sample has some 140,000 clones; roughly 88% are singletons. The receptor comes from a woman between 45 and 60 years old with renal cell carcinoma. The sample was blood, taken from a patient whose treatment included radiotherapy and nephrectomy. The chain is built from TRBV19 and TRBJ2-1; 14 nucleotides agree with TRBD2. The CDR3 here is CASSIRLAGGLDEQFF. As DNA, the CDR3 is TGTGCCAGTAGTATTAGACTAGCGGGGGGGCTGGATGAGCAGTTCTTC.